This note documents a single T cell receptor beta chain sequence. This CDR3 has 15 amino acids. CDR1 and CDR2 (germline): SGHVS, FQNEAQ. Losses at the gene ends were 1 base for V and 2 bases for J; bases not matched to a gene: 4. In the source study's methods: It was from reference gene primer amplification that nucleated cell counts were estimated. Generated by immunoSEQ multiplex PCR, the TCRdb table keeps only in-frame clones and is missing some. Clone size and V and J calls were adopted from that table, with D and trimming inferred from the DNA. The sample has 250,000 to 300,000 clones, less than 90% seen once. The data are from a study of blood T cell repertoires in COVID-19. Study information: Nucleic acid was either cDNA or gDNA, and it came from T cells, B-cell-depleted T cells, or PBMCs.

Sample: peripheral blood. The receptor was derived from a young man with active or convalescent COVID-19. The gene calls are TRBV7-8 and TRBJ1-1; TRBD1 aligns across 7 bases. Here the CDR3 reads CASSLDYRGNTEAFF. The CDR3 bases are TGTGCCAGCAGCTTAGATTACAGGGGAAACACTGAAGCTTTCTTT.